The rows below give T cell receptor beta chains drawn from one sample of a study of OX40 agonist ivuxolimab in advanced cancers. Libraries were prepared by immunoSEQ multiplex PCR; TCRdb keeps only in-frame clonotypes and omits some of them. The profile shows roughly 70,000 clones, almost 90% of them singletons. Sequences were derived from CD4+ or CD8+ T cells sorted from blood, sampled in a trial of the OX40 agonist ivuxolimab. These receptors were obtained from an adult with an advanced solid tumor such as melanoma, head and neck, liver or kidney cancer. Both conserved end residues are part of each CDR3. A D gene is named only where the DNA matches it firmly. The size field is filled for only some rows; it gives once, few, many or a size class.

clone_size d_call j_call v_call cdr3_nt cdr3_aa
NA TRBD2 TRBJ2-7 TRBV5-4 TGTGCCAGCAGCTCCGGGACTAGCGGCCCCCTGCAGTACTTC CASSSGTSGPLQYF
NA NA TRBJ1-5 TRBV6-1 TGTGCCAGCTTGGGGCAGGGTGGTCAGCCCCAGCATTTT CASLGQGGQPQHF
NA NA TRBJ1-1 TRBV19 TGTGCCAGTAGCTCAGGGACGTCCCAGGGAGCTTTCTTT CASSSGTSQGAFF
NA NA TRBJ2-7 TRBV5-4 TGTGCCAGCAGCTTGGGGCAGGGGGGGGGCGAGCAGTACTTC CASSLGQGGGEQYF
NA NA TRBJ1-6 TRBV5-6 TGTGCCAGCAGCTCTAGGAGTTCCTATAATTCACCCCTCCACTTT CASSSRSSYNSPLHF
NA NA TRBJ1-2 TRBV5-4 TGTGCCAGCAGCAGCACTGGTGGCTACACCTTC CASSSTGGYTF
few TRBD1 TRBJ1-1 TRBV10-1 TGCGCCACCCTCTTCCCGGGACAGTTGAACACTGAAGCTTTCTTT CATLFPGQLNTEAFF
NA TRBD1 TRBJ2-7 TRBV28 TGTGCCAGCAGCTTCGAGGGGGCGTGGGAGCAGTACTTC CASSFEGAWEQYF
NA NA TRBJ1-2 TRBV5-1 TGCGCCAGCAGCTTAAGTCCGGGAGCTAACTATGGCTACACCTTC CASSLSPGANYGYTF
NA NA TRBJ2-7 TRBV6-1 TGTGCCAGCAGTGAATACGAGGGCGGGCAGTACTTC CASSEYEGGQYF
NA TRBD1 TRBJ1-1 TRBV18 TGTGCCAGCTCGGACAGGGATGTCGCCACTGAAGCTTTCTTT CASSDRDVATEAFF
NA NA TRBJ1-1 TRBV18 TGTGCCAGCTCACCCCAAACCGTTACTATGAACACTGAAGCTTTCTTT CASSPQTVTMNTEAFF
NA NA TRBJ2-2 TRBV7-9 TGTGCCAGCAGCTTTCCGGGGACCGCGAACACCGGGGAGCTGTTTTTT CASSFPGTANTGELFF
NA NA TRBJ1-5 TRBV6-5 TGTGCCAGCAGGAGACGGAGCAATCAGCCCCAGCATTTT CASRRRSNQPQHF
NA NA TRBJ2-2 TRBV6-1 TGTGCCACCATCGGCAGGGTCCCTTTTTCCGGGGAGCTGTTTTTT CATIGRVPFSGELFF
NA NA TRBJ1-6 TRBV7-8 TGTGCCAGCAGCTCCACCGCCGGCCTTTCACCCCTCCACTTT CASSSTAGLSPLHF
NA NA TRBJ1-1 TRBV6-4 TGTGCCAGCGTTACAGTGAGGAGGACTGAAGCTTTCTTT CASVTVRRTEAFF
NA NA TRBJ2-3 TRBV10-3 TGTGCCATCAGTGAGTCTGGCACAGATACGCAGTATTTT CAISESGTDTQYF
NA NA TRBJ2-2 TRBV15 TGTGCCACCAGCAGAGAACGGGGTGCCGGGGAGCTGTTTTTT CATSRERGAGELFF
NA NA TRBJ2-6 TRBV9 TGTGCCAGCAGCGTAGCGGGCCTTGGGGCCAACGTCCTGACTTTC CASSVAGLGANVLTF
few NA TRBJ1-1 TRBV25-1 TGTGCCAGCAGTGAATGGGCATCGGGCACTGAAGCTTTCTTT CASSEWASGTEAFF
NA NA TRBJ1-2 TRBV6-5 TGTGCCAGCAGCCGCGGACTTATTATTGATGGCTACACCTTC CASSRGLIIDGYTF
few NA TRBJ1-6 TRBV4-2 TGTGCCAGCAGCCCGCTCAAGGGTTCACCCCTCCACTTT CASSPLKGSPLHF
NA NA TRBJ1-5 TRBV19 TGTGCCAGTAGTATCGATTCAGGGAGCAATCAGCCCCAGCATTTT CASSIDSGSNQPQHF
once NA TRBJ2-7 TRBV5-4 TGTGCCAGCAGCTTTTCAGGGGTTCGCTACGAGCAGTACTTC CASSFSGVRYEQYF
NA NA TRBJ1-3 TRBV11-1 TGTGCCAGCAGCTTGGAGCCGGGAAACACCATATATTTT CASSLEPGNTIYF
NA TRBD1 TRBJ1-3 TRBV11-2 TGTGCCAGCAGCTTATCCTCGGGACAGGGCCCTGGAAACACCATATATTTT CASSLSSGQGPGNTIYF
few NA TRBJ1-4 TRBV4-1 TGCGCCAGCAGCCAAGGCCCCACAGGTTCAACTAATGAAAAACTGTTTTTT CASSQGPTGSTNEKLFF
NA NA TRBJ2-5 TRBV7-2 TGTGCCAGCACCCAGACAGCGAACCAAGAGACCCAGTACTTC CASTQTANQETQYF
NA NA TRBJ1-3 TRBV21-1 TGTGCCAGCAGCAAAGCCAGGGTTTGTCATGGAAACACCATATATTTT CASSKARVCHGNTIYF
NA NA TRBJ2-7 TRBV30 TGTGCCTGGAGGGGGCCGAGGGAGCAGTACTTC CAWRGPREQYF
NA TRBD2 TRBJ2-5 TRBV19 TGTGCCAGTAGTATCTCTAGCGGGAGAGGTGAGACCCAGTACTTC CASSISSGRGETQYF
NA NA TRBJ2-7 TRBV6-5 TGTGCCAGCAGTGGCACAGGATCCTACGAGCAGTACTTC CASSGTGSYEQYF
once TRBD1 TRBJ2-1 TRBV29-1 TGCAGCGTGAGACAGGGGGCGCGGAATGAGCAGTTCTTC CSVRQGARNEQFF
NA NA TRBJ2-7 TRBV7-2 TGTGCCAGCAGCTCTGTCTCCTACGAGCAGTACTTC CASSSVSYEQYF
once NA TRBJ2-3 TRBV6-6 TGTGCCAGCAGTCCCCGGGACTTCGACCTCACAGATACGCAGTATTTT CASSPRDFDLTDTQYF
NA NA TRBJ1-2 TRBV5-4 TGTGCCAGCAGCTTGGGTCGGAGGGATGGCTACACCTTC CASSLGRRDGYTF
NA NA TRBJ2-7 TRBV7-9 TGTGCCAGCAGCTTAGTTGCAACTGCCGGGGAGCAGTACTTC CASSLVATAGEQYF
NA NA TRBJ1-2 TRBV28 TGTGCCAGCAGTTTATCCGACGGGACCCTGGGAGGCTACACCTTC CASSLSDGTLGGYTF